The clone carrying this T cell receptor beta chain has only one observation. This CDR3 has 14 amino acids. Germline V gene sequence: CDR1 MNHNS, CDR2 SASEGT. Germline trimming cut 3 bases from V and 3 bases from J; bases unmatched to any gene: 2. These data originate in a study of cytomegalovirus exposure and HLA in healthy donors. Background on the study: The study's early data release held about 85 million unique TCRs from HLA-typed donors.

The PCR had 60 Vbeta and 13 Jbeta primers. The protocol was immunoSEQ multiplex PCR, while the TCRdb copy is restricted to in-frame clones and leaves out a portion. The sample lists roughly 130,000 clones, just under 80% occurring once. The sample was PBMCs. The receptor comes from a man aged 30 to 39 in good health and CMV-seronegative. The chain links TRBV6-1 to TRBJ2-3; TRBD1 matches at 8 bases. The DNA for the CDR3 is TGTGCCAGCAGTGACAGGGGGCGAACAGATACGCAGTATTTT. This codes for CASSDRGRTDTQYF.